Below, one T cell receptor beta chain is given with its context. The target antigen is unknown. TCRdb re-analysed the reads in MiXCR, keeping a single row per CDR3 protein. The sample yields over 450,000 distinct CDR3 sequences, approximately 10% seen once. These data originate in a study of T cell repertoires in cytomegalovirus infection. Study background: Public TCR beta signatures were indicative of both CMV infection and a matching HLA type. Findings of the study overall: CMV-specific HLA-C-restricted TCR beta clonotypes dominated the ex vivo response. Frequencies of public TCR beta families were cumulated, and this identified carriers of CMV plus the relevant HLA.

There are 13 residues in the CDR3. Per the germline V gene, CDR1 is SQVTM and CDR2 is ANQGSEA. V usage is TRBV29-1 and J usage is TRBJ2-2, with D perhaps matching TRBD1 or TRBD2 (5 bases each). This TCR came from a human donor in good health (CMV status not recorded). Some clones in this sample may be carry-over from other donors' samples. The sample was PBMCs. The CDR3 reads CTLGDTNTGELFF. In nucleotides, the CDR3 is TGCACCCTGGGGGATACAAACACCGGGGAGCTGTTTTTT.